One and the same sample provided the 8 T cell receptor beta chains below, sequenced in a study of T-cell reconstitution after alpha-beta-depleted transplantation in children. Unique molecular identifiers were incorporated during preparation of the TCRbeta library. Using its own MiXCR run on the PCR reads, TCRdb lists one record per CDR3 protein. This table holds some 6,900 distinct CDR3 sequences, 4% to 5.5% found once. The specimen was PBMCs, mostly from graft donor cells, collected 180 days after TCRalphabeta/CD19-depleted stem cell transplant. These receptors all stem from a child younger than two who had a stem cell transplant for acute myeloid leukemia, so the T cells may come from the graft donor.

This clonotype was seen ten or more times. The chain links TRBV10-3 to TRBJ1-2; D remains ambiguous. V dropped 2 bases and J dropped 4 bases, with 8 bases sitting between them. Germline values: CDR1 ENHRY, CDR2 SYGVKD. This CDR3 has 13 residues. CDR3 DNA: TGTGCCATCAGTGAGAACAGAGGCTATGGCTACACCTTC. This gives the protein CAISENRGYGYTF.

By its share, this clonotype is medium-sized (0.01 to 0.1%). The J gene is TRBJ2-7, the V gene TRBV3-1, with D possibly TRBD2 on 6 matching bases. Germline CDR1 LGHDT, CDR2 YNNKEL (reference sequence). The V end was cut by 1 base, the J end by 6 bases, with 13 bases between. This CDR3 has 14 amino acids. Here the CDR3 reads CASSQGSTSSEQYF. In nucleotides, the CDR3 is TGTGCCAGCAGCCAAGGATCGACTAGTTCCGAGCAGTACTTC.

This clonotype was recorded at least ten times. The chain is built from TRBV2 and TRBJ2-5; 12 positions agree with TRBD2. V shed 4 bases, J shed 2 bases, and the junction held 2 bases outside the gene matches. CDR1 and CDR2 from the germline V gene are SNHLY and FYNNEI. The CDR3 runs 15 residues. This CDR3 is CASSGTSGRQETQYF. CDR3 DNA: TGTGCCAGCAGTGGCACTAGCGGGAGGCAAGAGACCCAGTACTTC.

The CDR3 DNA follows: TGTGCCAGCTGCACGCTGGTTGGTGGCACCGGGGAGCTGTTTTTT. Translating it yields CASCTLVGGTGELFF. The chain is built from TRBV3-1 and TRBJ2-2, with D hard to call. CDR3 length equals 15 residues. Looked up from germline, CDR1 is LGHDT and CDR2 is YNNKEL (reference sequence). Trimming pared 8 bases from V and 4 bases from J, leaving 17 bases between.

There are a few counts of this clonotype. The rearrangement joins TRBV2 to TRBJ1-5; the D gene is possibly TRBD1 (6 bases). Germline V gene data show CDR1 as SNHLY and CDR2 as FYNNEI. The CDR3 totals 18 residues. CDR3 in amino acids: CTFSSPNKQGSFNQPQHF. The CDR3 DNA reads TGTACCTTCAGTTCTCCCAATAAACAGGGATCCTTCAATCAGCCCCAGCATTTT.

The chain combines TRBV6-1 with TRBJ1-1, with D perhaps TRBD1 (5 bases). The V gene lost 6 bases and the J gene lost 6 bases, with 17 bases spanning the gap. This CDR3 is built from 14 residues. Looked up from germline, CDR1 is MNHNS and CDR2 is SASEGT. The CDR3 nucleotides read TGTGCCAGCAGCAAAGGACACAGAGGCGCTGAAGCTTTCTTT. Protein product: CASSKGHRGAEAFF.

This clonotype came up many times. J is TRBJ1-1 and V is TRBV29-1, with TRBD1 identical over 7 bases. Per the germline V gene, CDR1 is SQVTM and CDR2 is ANQGSEA. V lost 6 bases to trimming and J lost 1 base; unmatched junction nucleotides: 23. The CDR3 is 19 amino acids. CDR3 nucleotide sequence: TGCAGCGTCCCCCATATTTCGAGGGGGCATTTTTCACAGAACACTGAAGCTTTCTTT. Its protein is CSVPHISRGHFSQNTEAFF.

Many counts were recorded for this clonotype. This chain uses TRBV7-9 with TRBJ2-1; D might be TRBD1 or TRBD2, each matching 5 bases. The CDR3 covers 13 residues. V gave up 11 bases and J gave up 5 bases, with 16 bases separating them. Germline loops: CDR1 SEHNR, CDR2 FQNEAQ (reference sequence). Written as DNA, the CDR3 is TGTGCCGCCATGTCCGGGGCCGACAATGAGCAGTTCTTC. It yields the protein CAAMSGADNEQFF. Full variable domain (missing parts from reference TRBV7-9 and TRBJ2-1): DTGVSQNPRHKITKRGQNVTFRCDPISEHNRLYWYRQTLGQGPEFLTYFQNEAQLEKSRLLSDRFSAERPKGSFSTLEIQRTEQGDSAMYLCAAMSGADNEQFFGPGTRLTVL.